These 27 T cell receptor beta chains originate from one sample sequenced in a study of sequential checkpoint blockade in melanoma. The assay was immunoSEQ multiplex PCR, and TCRdb's table has in-frame clones only and misses some. The sample yields more than 15,000 clones, approximately 93% seen once. Treatment indicated: randomized to nivolumab then ipilimumab (arm A) or the reverse (arm B). The sequencing here drew on CD8+ T cells sorted from blood (inferred from file names), taken from a patient given nivolumab and ipilimumab in sequence. Source of these receptors: a human donor with melanoma.

This chain joins TRBV27 and TRBJ2-7, with 9 bases identical to TRBD2. The germline V gene has CDR1 MNHEY and CDR2 SMNVEV (reference sequence). The CDR3 runs to 15 residues. V dropped 5 bases and J dropped 0; count of bases not matched to a gene: 5. The CDR3 coding sequence is TGTGCCAGCAGTCTGCTAGCGGGGCTCTCCTACGAGCAGTACTTC. Amino acids: CASSLLAGLSYEQYF.

The gene calls are TRBV28 and TRBJ1-6; TRBD1 agrees at 8 bases. Trimming cost V 1 base and J 4 bases; bases outside gene matches: 3. Germline CDR1 is MDHEN and CDR2 is SYDVKM. This CDR3 is built from 16 residues. The CDR3 region is CASSLLRTGYNSPLHF. As DNA, the CDR3 is TGTGCCAGCAGTTTATTACGGACAGGGTATAATTCACCCCTCCACTTT.

This sequence joins TRBV2 and TRBJ1-1, with D possibly matching TRBD1 (6 bases). V gave up 8 bases and J gave up 11 bases, with 15 bases separating them. This CDR3 contains 11 residues. Germline V gives CDR1 SNHLY, CDR2 FYNNEI. In DNA, the CDR3 is TGTGCCAGCTTAGGGGGGGTCTCGGCTTTCTTT. Translated, it gives CASLGGVSAFF.

The chain couples TRBV14 to TRBJ2-7, with TRBD2 matching over 9 bases. The germline gives CDR1 SGHDN, CDR2 FVKESK. The CDR3 length is 20 residues. Trimming took 1 base from V and 4 from J; bases not matched to a gene: 20. CDR3 in amino acids: CASSQARDPSSLAGDYEQYF. For the CDR3, the DNA is TGTGCCAGCAGCCAAGCCCGAGACCCTTCAAGTTTAGCGGGAGATTACGAGCAGTACTTC.

The rearrangement joins TRBV28 to TRBJ1-5; possibly TRBD1 for D (5 bases). This CDR3 spans 14 amino acids. CDR1 is MDHEN and CDR2 is SYDVKM in the germline V gene. The germline V and J ends were trimmed by 2 bases and 5 bases, with 10 bases remaining between them. In DNA, the CDR3 is TGTGCCAGCAGTTTAGGGCAGGGTTATCAGCCCCAGCATTTT. It yields the protein CASSLGQGYQPQHF.

This sequence joins TRBV9 and TRBJ2-7; TRBD1 matches 11 bases. Germline lookup yields CDR1 SGDLS and CDR2 YYNGEE. This CDR3 has 15 residues. V shed 4 bases and J 3 bases; nucleotides not matched to a gene: 6. CDR3 in amino acids: CASSPRDRGIYEQYF. The DNA for the CDR3 is TGTGCCAGCAGCCCCCGGGACAGGGGGATCTACGAGCAGTACTTC.

The chain couples TRBV7-9 to TRBJ2-7; TRBD1 is a possible D gene (6 bases). The CDR3 contains 18 residues. V gave up 4 bases and J gave up 3 bases, with 25 bases separating them. Germline V gene sequence: CDR1 SEHNR, CDR2 FQNEAQ (reference sequence). The CDR3 reads CASSSLLTPDRPYYEQYV. The CDR3 DNA reads as TGTGCCAGCAGCTCGCTTCTAACACCAGACAGGCCCTACTACGAGCAGTACGTC.

This clone was seen a few times. The V and J genes are TRBV6-5 and TRBJ2-7; D possibly corresponds to TRBD2 (7 bases). Between the trimmed V and J ends, which lost 2 bases and 1 base, there was a span of 9 bases. The CDR3 totals 14 residues. In germline, CDR1 is MNHEY, CDR2 SVGAGI. The CDR3, as DNA: TGTGCCAGCAGTTACAGGGGGGGGTCCTACGAGCAGTACTTC. It is translated as CASSYRGGSYEQYF.

This clone was observed once. This rearrangement joins TRBV7-9 to TRBJ1-1, with a weak D call TRBD1 (6 bases). Germline loops: CDR1 SEHNR, CDR2 FQNEAQ (reference sequence). Trimming shortened V by 3 bases and J by 1 base, and 9 bases separated the two germline ends. This CDR3 region has 14 residues. For the CDR3, the DNA is TGTGCCAGCAGCTTGGGGGGGCCGAACACTGAAGCTTTCTTT. Translating it yields CASSLGGPNTEAFF.

The CDR3 here is CASSPWTGGPYEQYF. CDR3 coding DNA: TGTGCCAGTAGTCCTTGGACAGGGGGCCCCTACGAGCAGTACTTC. This chain joins TRBV19 and TRBJ2-7; 11 nucleotides agree with TRBD1. This CDR3 is built from 15 residues. The V gene's germline CDR1 is LNHDA and CDR2 SQIVND (reference sequence). J was trimmed by 2 bases and V by 5 bases; bases with no gene match: 5.

The J gene is TRBJ1-1, the V gene TRBV5-4; perhaps TRBD1 as D (5 bases). CDR1 is SGHNT and CDR2 is YYREEE in the germline V gene (reference sequence). The CDR3 consists of 14 residues. The germline V and J ends were trimmed by 0 bases and 5 bases, with 11 bases remaining between them. The CDR3 sequence is CASSLGWGGTEAFF. CDR3 nucleotide sequence: TGTGCCAGCAGCTTGGGTTGGGGGGGAACTGAAGCTTTCTTT.

The V gene is TRBV5-4, the J gene TRBJ2-7; D might be TRBD2 (5 bases). V lost 4 bases to trimming and J lost 2 bases, with 10 bases between them. Germline CDR1 reads SGHNT; CDR2 reads YYREEE (reference sequence). The CDR3 extends over 13 amino acids. This CDR3 reads CASSAPGTYEQYF. The CDR3 coding sequence is TGTGCCAGCAGCGCTCCCGGGACCTACGAGCAGTACTTC.

This CDR3 reads CTSSRTRERGGTYEQYV. CDR3 DNA: TGCACCAGCAGCCGCACTAGGGAGCGGGGGGGAACCTACGAGCAGTACGTC. This chain connects TRBV1 to TRBJ2-7; TRBD2 was called by the table and not checked on the DNA. TRBV1 is marked as a pseudogene. The CDR3 spans 17 residues.

This rearrangement joins TRBV30 to TRBJ2-5; weak D call: TRBD1 (5 bases). The better agreement between TRBJ2-7 and the DNA end casts doubt on the J call. CDR1 GTSNPN and CDR2 SVGIG come from the germline V gene (reference sequence). The CDR3 is 12 amino acids. Here the CDR3 reads CAWTGLSYEQYF. The DNA of the CDR3 is TGTGCCTGGACAGGGCTCTCCTACGAGCAGTACTTC.

This clone was counted once. The chain couples TRBV2 to TRBJ2-7, with 9 bases aligning to TRBD2. The CDR3 length is 18 residues. Germline V gives CDR1 SNHLY, CDR2 FYNNEI. V dropped 4 bases and J dropped 1; count of bases not matched to a gene: 14. CDR3 coding DNA: TGTGCCAGCAGTGGTTTGATGGCTAGCGGGATTTCATCCTACGAGCAGTACTTC. It specifies CASSGLMASGISSYEQYF.

The rearrangement joins TRBV4-1 to TRBJ1-1, with D maybe TRBD1 (5 bases). The germline V gene encodes CDR1 MGHRA and CDR2 YSYEKL. This CDR3 spans 13 amino acids. Trimming left V 2 bases short and J 4 bases short, with 8 bases between. CDR3 region: CASSQSGGTEAFF. CDR3 nucleotide sequence: TGCGCCAGCAGCCAATCGGGGGGCACTGAAGCTTTCTTT.

V usage is TRBV9 and J usage is TRBJ2-7; D gene uncertain. V was pared by 4 bases and J by 7 bases, with 12 bases between. The CDR3 has 12 amino acids. The germline gives CDR1 SGDLS, CDR2 YYNGEE. The CDR3 sequence: CASSPSLGEQYF. In DNA form, the CDR3 reads TGTGCCAGCAGCCCAAGCCTCGGGGAGCAGTACTTC.

This sequence joins TRBV28 and TRBJ2-7; D unclear. V was shortened by 5 bases and J by 3 bases, with 14 bases between the two germline ends. The CDR3 contains 14 residues. The germline V gene encodes CDR1 MDHEN and CDR2 SYDVKM. CDR3 bases: TGTGCCAGCAGTACTCCCGGAGAACTCTACGAGCAGTACTTC. As protein: CASSTPGELYEQYF.

The chain has TRBV19 and TRBJ1-1, with 9 positions matching TRBD1. This CDR3 is built from 14 residues. Looked up from germline, CDR1 is LNHDA and CDR2 is SQIVND (reference sequence). Unmatched junction bases numbered 5, after V lost 5 bases and J lost 4 bases. The CDR3 here is CASSHGQGSTEAFF. The CDR3 nucleotides read TGTGCCAGTAGTCATGGACAGGGGAGCACTGAAGCTTTCTTT.

This chain connects TRBV9 to TRBJ1-2; TRBD1 matches at 9 bases. Germline lookup yields CDR1 SGDLS and CDR2 YYNGEE. V shed 2 bases, J shed 4 bases, and the junction held 12 bases outside the gene matches. The CDR3 contains 17 residues. The CDR3 sequence is CASSVVPGQGGVYGYTF. The DNA for the CDR3 is TGTGCCAGCAGCGTCGTCCCGGGACAGGGAGGGGTCTATGGCTACACCTTC.

In the case of this clone: Other DNA sequences within the sample encode an identical CDR3. This chain uses TRBV4-3 with TRBJ2-7, with 12 bases aligning to TRBD2. Germline CDR1 is LGHNA and CDR2 is YSLEER. CDR3 length equals 14 residues. V shed 1 base, J shed 5 bases, and the junction held 0 bases outside the gene matches. This CDR3 reads CASSQGLAGDEQYF. The CDR3 nucleotides are TGCGCCAGCAGCCAAGGACTAGCGGGAGACGAGCAGTACTTC.

This chain links TRBV2 with TRBJ2-1, with 16 positions matching TRBD2. V was pared by 4 bases and J by 5 bases, with 2 bases of the junction left unmatched. Germline CDR1 reads SNHLY; CDR2 reads FYNNEI. The CDR3 runs to 16 residues. In DNA, the CDR3 is TGTGCCAGCAGTGGCGGGACTAGCGGGAGGGACAATGAGCAGTTCTTC. It encodes CASSGGTSGRDNEQFF.

The gene calls are TRBV2 and TRBJ2-7; weak D call: TRBD2 (6 bases). The CDR3 covers 13 residues. CDR1 is SNHLY and CDR2 is FYNNEI in the germline V gene. As DNA, the CDR3 is TGTGCCAGCAATGAAACACCGGCGGGAGAGCAGTACGTC. It encodes CASNETPAGEQYV.

This chain connects TRBV7-9 to TRBJ1-2, with 9 bases fitting TRBD1. Germline assignment: CDR1 SEHNR and CDR2 FQNEAQ (reference sequence). V lost 4 bases, J lost 3 bases, and 6 bases stayed unmatched. The CDR3 is made up of 15 amino acids. The chain's CDR3 is CASSSTRDRDYGYTF. The CDR3, as DNA: TGTGCCAGCAGCTCGACCCGGGACAGGGACTATGGCTACACCTTC. The whole variable domain, remainder taken from reference TRBV7-9 and TRBJ1-2, is DTGVSQNPRHKITKRGQNVTFRCDPISEHNRLYWYRQTLGQGPEFLTYFQNEAQLEKSRLLSDRFSAERPKGSFSTLEIQRTEQGDSAMYLCASSSTRDRDYGYTFGSGTRLTVV.

The chain combines TRBV13 with TRBJ2-7; 9 positions agree with TRBD2. Per the germline V gene, CDR1 is PRHDT and CDR2 is FYEKMQ (reference sequence). V lost 7 bases to trimming and J lost 4 bases; unmatched junction nucleotides: 11. CDR3 size: 15 residues. The CDR3 DNA is TGTGCCAGCACCTCCTTGCTAGCGGGAACGTACGAGCAGTACTTC. Its protein product is CASTSLLAGTYEQYF.

V usage is TRBV27 and J usage is TRBJ1-2; 7 bases agree with TRBD1. The germline gives CDR1 MNHEY, CDR2 SMNVEV (reference sequence). There are 14 residues in the CDR3. Trimming took 7 bases from V and 8 from J; bases not matched to a gene: 13. For the CDR3, the DNA is TGTGCCAGCACCTTAACAGGGGTAGGTCGAGGCTACACCTTC. This gives the protein CASTLTGVGRGYTF.

The chain carries TRBV13 and TRBJ1-2; TRBD1 matches at 10 bases. The CDR3 contains 16 residues. CDR1 and CDR2 (germline): PRHDT, FYEKMQ (reference sequence). Germline trimming cut 3 bases from V and 7 bases from J; bases unmatched to any gene: 11. DNA of the CDR3: TGTGCCAGCAGCTTTGGGACAGGGGATCCCCTTGTTGGCTACACCTTC. It encodes CASSFGTGDPLVGYTF.